The sample holds a few counts of the clone carrying this TCR beta chain. Its antigen is as yet unknown. The CDR3 runs 13 residues. CDR1 and CDR2 (germline): ENHRY, SYGVKD. Trimming removed 0 bases at V and 8 bases at J, with 10 bases between. Each CDR3 protein gets one entry after TCRdb re-called the 5' RACE reads with MiXCR. The sample carries more than 50,000 distinct CDR3 sequences, over 9.5% recorded once. This sample was included in a study of early T cells in non-severe SARS-CoV-2 infection. Notes on the study in general: Comparison of clonotypes with VDJdb favored anti-spike CD8 responses while missing private and CD4 specificities.

The material was whole blood, obtained at baseline. V usage is TRBV10-3 and J usage is TRBJ1-2; D is uncertain. The sequence derives from an adult who was a healthcare worker with PCR-confirmed SARS-CoV-2 infection or an uninfected control (not recorded which). The CDR3 loop is CAISESLGEGYTF. The CDR3 DNA sequence: TGTGCCATCAGTGAGTCGCTGGGTGAGGGCTACACCTTC.